These T cell receptor beta chains were read from a single sample in a study of PD-1 blockade in classical Hodgkin lymphoma. Data came from immunoSEQ multiplex PCR; TCRdb stores just in-frame clones and leaves some out. The sample carries 96,000 or so clones, more than 85% recorded once. Material: peripheral blood mononuclear cells (PBMCs), obtained before the fourth cycle of nivolumab. The origin of the receptors is a human donor with classical Hodgkin lymphoma. CDR3s include the opening cysteine and the closing phenylalanine or tryptophan.

CASNLAGGTDTQYF,TRBJ2-3,TRBV28
CASSLGREWGTYGYTF,TRBJ1-2,TRBV5-1
CASSVAGQGWTDTQYF,TRBJ2-3,TRBV9
CASSEQQFSAYGYTF,TRBJ1-2,TRBV6-1
CASSWDTDYGYTF,TRBJ1-2,TRBV6-1
CASRRDRGHNLPHEQYF,TRBJ2-7,TRBV5-1
CASSASPLGAGSSYEQYF,TRBJ2-7,TRBV9
CAWSVRRGGGQYF,TRBJ2-7,TRBV30
CASSVWGQGNEKLFF,TRBJ1-4,TRBV9
CASSLRGYPNYGYTF,TRBJ1-2,TRBV28
CASSGGQDAYTDTQYF,TRBJ2-3,TRBV5-1
CAISESSGTGLGELFF,TRBJ2-2,TRBV10-3
CATSRARRGEKLFF,TRBJ1-4,TRBV15
CASRDRGRERNGYTF,TRBJ1-2,TRBV27
CSVPGGSEQFF,TRBJ2-1,TRBV29-1
CASSENDRAGNTIYF,TRBJ1-3,TRBV7-7
CASSGGRANYGYTF,TRBJ1-2,TRBV18
CASSRTGERYTF,TRBJ1-2,TRBV5-4
CAWTSGESNGYTF,TRBJ1-2,TRBV30
CASSRAGVDTQYF,TRBJ2-3,TRBV25-1
CATSSGPTGELFF,TRBJ2-2,TRBV19
CASSLGSGRGIYNEQFF,TRBJ2-1,TRBV5-1
CASSMGTGKAYEQYF,TRBJ2-7,TRBV6-5
CASSYGNGNTIYF,TRBJ1-3,TRBV6-5
CASSSSSGTGMNSPLHF,TRBJ1-6,TRBV7-6
CASSESRDYSIYEQYF,TRBJ2-7,TRBV6-1
CASSLRVKVTEAFF,TRBJ1-1,TRBV5-1
CANTGGENEQFF,TRBJ2-1,TRBV28
CASSPNTEAFF,TRBJ1-1,TRBV18
CASSFLGQGVYEQYF,TRBJ2-7,TRBV28
CASRALQGAAYEQYF,TRBJ2-7,TRBV27
CASSRLTGIRDEQYF,TRBJ2-7,TRBV28
CASSTGGNTDTQYF,TRBJ2-3,TRBV6-5
CASSGARAHGYTF,TRBJ1-2,TRBV2
CASSSDRGENQPQHF,TRBJ1-5,TRBV2
CASSMQVANEKLFF,TRBJ1-4,TRBV19
CASSLGYRAFF,TRBJ1-1,TRBV27
CACGTSGKNEQFF,TRBJ2-1,TRBV30
CASSLGHLTGNEQFF,TRBJ2-1,TRBV7-2
CASSLGQGTGQETQYF,TRBJ2-5,TRBV11-3
CASSQETGILKKLFF,TRBJ1-4,TRBV18